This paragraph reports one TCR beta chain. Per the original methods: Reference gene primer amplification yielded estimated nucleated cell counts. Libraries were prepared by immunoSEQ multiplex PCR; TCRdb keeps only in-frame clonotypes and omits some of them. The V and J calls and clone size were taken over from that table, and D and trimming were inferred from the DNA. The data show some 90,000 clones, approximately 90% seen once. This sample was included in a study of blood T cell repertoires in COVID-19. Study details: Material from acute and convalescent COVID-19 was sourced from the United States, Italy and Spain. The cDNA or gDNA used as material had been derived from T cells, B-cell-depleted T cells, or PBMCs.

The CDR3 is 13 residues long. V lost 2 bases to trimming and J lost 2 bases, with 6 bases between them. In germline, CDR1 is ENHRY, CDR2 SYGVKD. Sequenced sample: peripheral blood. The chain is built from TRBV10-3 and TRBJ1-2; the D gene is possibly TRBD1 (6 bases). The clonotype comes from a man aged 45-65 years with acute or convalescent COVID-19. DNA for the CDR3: TGTGCCATCAGTGAGGACAGGAACTATGGCTACACCTTC. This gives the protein CAISEDRNYGYTF.